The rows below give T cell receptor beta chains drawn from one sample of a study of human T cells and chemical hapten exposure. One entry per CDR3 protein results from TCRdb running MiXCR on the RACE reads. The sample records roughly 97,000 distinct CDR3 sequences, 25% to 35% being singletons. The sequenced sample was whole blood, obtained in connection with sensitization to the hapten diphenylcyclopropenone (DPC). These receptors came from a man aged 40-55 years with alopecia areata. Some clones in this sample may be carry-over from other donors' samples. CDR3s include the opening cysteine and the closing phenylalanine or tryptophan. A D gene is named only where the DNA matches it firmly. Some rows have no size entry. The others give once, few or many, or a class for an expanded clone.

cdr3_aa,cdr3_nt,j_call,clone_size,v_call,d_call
CASNWGDTGELFF,TGTGCCAGCAACTGGGGTGACACCGGGGAGCTGTTTTTT,TRBJ2-2,-,TRBV7-2,-
CASSLWLNTEAFF,TGTGCCAGCAGTTTATGGCTGAACACTGAAGCTTTCTTT,TRBJ1-1,-,TRBV27,-
CASSQDSRGNYEQYF,TGCGCCAGCAGCCAAGATTCCAGGGGTAATTACGAGCAGTACTTC,TRBJ2-7,-,TRBV4-1,-
CSADRDGTYEQYF,TGCAGTGCTGATCGGGACGGGACCTACGAGCAGTACTTC,TRBJ2-7,-,TRBV20-1,-
CASSYPPGNEQFF,TGTGCCAGCAGTTACCCCCCCGGCAATGAGCAGTTCTTC,TRBJ2-1,few,TRBV6-2/TRBV6-3,-
CASSQALATSTDTQYF,TGCGCCAGCAGCCAAGCCCTAGCTACTAGCACAGATACGCAGTATTTT,TRBJ2-3,-,TRBV4-1,-
CATSRDRTSGKVEQYF,TGTGCCACCAGCAGAGATCGGACTAGCGGGAAGGTCGAGCAGTACTTC,TRBJ2-7,few,TRBV15,TRBD2
CASSPTGAGGTEAFF,TGTGCCAGCAGTCCGACAGGGGCTGGGGGGACTGAAGCTTTCTTT,TRBJ1-1,few,TRBV28,TRBD1
CASSQDIGDRGYEQYF,TGTGCCAGCAGCCAAGATATCGGGGACAGGGGGTACGAGCAGTACTTC,TRBJ2-7,once,TRBV14,TRBD1
CASSETSPPREQYF,TGCGCCAGCAGTGAGACTAGTCCTCCTCGCGAGCAGTACTTC,TRBJ2-7,few,TRBV10-1,-
CASTRSQGTHEQYF,TGTGCCAGCACGAGGAGCCAGGGAACCCACGAGCAGTACTTC,TRBJ2-7,-,TRBV6-6,-
CASSYSSWDDEQFF,TGTGCCAGCAGTTACTCTTCTTGGGACGATGAGCAGTTCTTC,TRBJ2-1,-,TRBV6-5,-
CASSLSRNTGELFF,TGCGCCAGCAGCCTCTCCCGGAACACCGGGGAGCTGTTTTTT,TRBJ2-2,-,TRBV4-3,-
CSAPSVSGGAQETQYF,TGCAGTGCTCCCTCAGTTTCGGGAGGGGCGCAAGAGACCCAGTACTTC,TRBJ2-5,-,TRBV20-1,TRBD2
CASSKSGTGFTPLHF,TGTGCCAGCAGCAAGAGCGGGACAGGGTTCACACCCCTCCACTTT,TRBJ1-6,-,TRBV5-4,TRBD1
CASRTPGVQETQYF,TGTGCCAGCAGGACCCCGGGGGTCCAAGAGACCCAGTACTTC,TRBJ2-5,few,TRBV28,-
CSAREDRVDGYTF,TGCAGTGCTAGAGAGGACAGGGTTGACGGCTACACCTTC,TRBJ1-2,few,TRBV20-1,TRBD1
CASSDPGHLEQYF,TGTGCCAGCAGTGACCCAGGACACCTAGAGCAGTACTTC,TRBJ2-7,few,TRBV28,-
CSVAPMTSGNSKNIQYF,TGCAGCGTTGCCCCGATGACTAGCGGGAATTCGAAAAACATTCAGTACTTC,TRBJ2-4,many,TRBV29-1,TRBD2
CASSLQGGPTNYGYTF,TGTGCCAGCAGCTTACAGGGAGGTCCCACTAACTATGGCTACACCTTC,TRBJ1-2,-,TRBV7-9,-
CASSWRLGLSGANVLTF,TGTGCCAGCAGTTGGCGTCTGGGGCTCTCTGGGGCCAACGTCCTGACTTTC,TRBJ2-6,few,TRBV12-3/TRBV12-4,-
CASSQDMGATDTQYF,TGCGCCAGCAGCCAAGATATGGGGGCCACAGATACGCAGTATTTT,TRBJ2-3,few,TRBV5-1,-
CASSFATYEQYF,TGTGCCAGCAGCTTTGCCACCTACGAGCAGTACTTC,TRBJ2-7,-,TRBV7-9,-
CSASGGFNQPQHF,TGCAGTGCTAGCGGGGGGTTTAATCAGCCCCAGCATTTT,TRBJ1-5,-,TRBV20-1,-
CASSLLTSDTQYF,TGTGCCAGCAGCTTATTAACTTCTGATACGCAGTATTTT,TRBJ2-3,few,TRBV7-2,-
CASSFAGAGGHEQYF,TGTGCCAGCAGCTTTGCTGGGGCAGGGGGTCACGAGCAGTACTTC,TRBJ2-7,few,TRBV7-6,TRBD1
CASSLLAGATDTQYF,TGTGCCAGCAGTTTGTTAGCGGGAGCTACAGATACGCAGTATTTT,TRBJ2-3,-,TRBV27,TRBD2
CASSRGQGTDTQYF,TGCGCCAGCAGCAGGGGGCAAGGCACAGATACGCAGTATTTT,TRBJ2-3,-,TRBV5-1,TRBD1
CASSPLRGMNTEAFF,TGTGCCAGCAGCCCACTGAGGGGGATGAACACTGAAGCTTTCTTT,TRBJ1-1,few,TRBV7-9,-
CSASDNRGRGETQYF,TGCAGTGCTAGCGATAACAGGGGGCGCGGTGAGACCCAGTACTTC,TRBJ2-5,-,TRBV20-1,TRBD1
CSAKTSGSIRPGELFF,TGCAGTGCTAAGACTAGCGGGAGTATTCGGCCCGGGGAGCTGTTTTTT,TRBJ2-2,-,TRBV20-1,TRBD2
CASSESGTGGYEQYF,TGTGCCAGCAGTGAATCCGGGACAGGGGGATACGAGCAGTACTTC,TRBJ2-7,-,TRBV6-6,TRBD1
CASSPDGETQYF,TGTGCCAGCAGCCCCGACGGGGAGACCCAGTACTTC,TRBJ2-5,-,TRBV6-2/TRBV6-3,-
CASSVDDSADSPLHF,TGTGCCAGCAGCGTAGACGACAGCGCTGATTCACCCCTCCACTTT,TRBJ1-6,-,TRBV9,-
CASSSIGFSF,TGTGCCAGCAGTTCCATCGGGTTCTCCTTC,TRBJ1-2,-,TRBV28,-
CASSFARDPYNEQFF,TGTGCCAGCAGCTTTGCCAGAGATCCCTACAATGAGCAGTTCTTC,TRBJ2-1,-,TRBV7-8,-
CASKAKTGACHNEQFF,TGTGCCAGCAAAGCCAAGACAGGGGCTTGCCACAATGAGCAGTTCTTC,TRBJ2-1,-,TRBV27,TRBD1
CASRGDTEAFF,TGTGCCAGCAGGGGAGACACTGAAGCTTTCTTT,TRBJ1-1,few,TRBV2,-
CSARQGASTDTQYF,TGCAGTGCTAGACAAGGAGCTAGCACAGATACGCAGTATTTT,TRBJ2-3,many,TRBV20-1,-
CSATSDSSLTNEKLFF,TGCAGTGCTACCAGCGACAGTTCCTTAACTAATGAAAAACTGTTTTTT,TRBJ1-4,-,TRBV20-1,-
CASSLEGSLVKTQYF,TGTGCCAGCAGCTTAGAGGGTAGCCTAGTAAAGACCCAGTACTTC,TRBJ2-5,few,TRBV7-2,-
CASSPQANTGELFF,TGTGCCAGCAGTCCCCAGGCGAACACCGGGGAGCTGTTTTTT,TRBJ2-2,-,TRBV12-3/TRBV12-4,-
CASSPEHNSPLHF,TGTGCCAGCAGTCCAGAACATAATTCACCCCTCCACTTT,TRBJ1-6,few,TRBV2,-
CSARDAQRGNEQFF,TGCAGTGCTAGAGATGCCCAGCGTGGGAATGAGCAGTTCTTC,TRBJ2-1,-,TRBV20-1,-
CASSLDRPSTDTQYF,TGTGCCAGCAGTTTGGACAGGCCTAGCACAGATACGCAGTATTTT,TRBJ2-3,-,TRBV12-3/TRBV12-4,TRBD1
CASSLAGRYNEQFF,TGTGCCAGCAGCTTAGCGGGTCGCTACAATGAGCAGTTCTTC,TRBJ2-1,-,TRBV11-2,-
CASRGDSSYEQYF,TGTGCCAGCCGTGGTGACAGCTCCTACGAGCAGTACTTC,TRBJ2-7,-,TRBV12-3/TRBV12-4,-
CSADRGNTEAFF,TGCAGCGCGGACAGAGGAAACACTGAAGCTTTCTTT,TRBJ1-1,-,TRBV29-1,-
CASSVTGTGPEQYF,TGTGCCAGCAGTGTGACCGGGACTGGCCCCGAGCAGTACTTC,TRBJ2-7,-,TRBV27,-
CASSFLAGNKNIQYF,TGTGCCAGCAGTTTTCTAGCGGGGAACAAAAACATTCAGTACTTC,TRBJ2-4,few,TRBV27,TRBD2
CATSDLSSGNEQFF,TGTGCCACCAGTGATTTATCTAGCGGGAATGAGCAGTTCTTC,TRBJ2-1,-,TRBV24-1,TRBD2